One TCR beta chain is described in this entry. The antigen is undetermined. Using immunoSEQ multiplex PCR, the repertoire was profiled, and TCRdb retains in-frame clones only, with some absent. Among 2 million to 2.5 million clones listed, approximately 94% were seen once. This sample is part of a study of shared clonotypes between healthy human individuals. Study observations and caveats: A generally larger estimated richness was seen in naive subsets than in memory subsets.

Naive CD8 cells comprised CD45RO-negative, CCR7-positively selected cells, excluding terminally differentiated effector memory CD45RA+ cells. The CDR3 length is 18 residues. Germline V CDR1 and CDR2: MNHNS, SASEGT. Unmatched junction bases numbered 10, after V lost 0 bases and J lost 2 bases. Material for sequencing was naive CD8+ T cells from PBMCs. The chain combines TRBV6-1 with TRBJ1-2, with 9 bases identical to TRBD1. This clonotype was obtained from a man between 18 and 29 years old in good health. Some clones in this sample may be carry-over from other donors' samples. CDR3 coding DNA: TGTGCCAGCAGTGAAGCACCCGGGACAGGGTTCTCGAACTATGGCTACACCTTC. Amino acids: CASSEAPGTGFSNYGYTF.